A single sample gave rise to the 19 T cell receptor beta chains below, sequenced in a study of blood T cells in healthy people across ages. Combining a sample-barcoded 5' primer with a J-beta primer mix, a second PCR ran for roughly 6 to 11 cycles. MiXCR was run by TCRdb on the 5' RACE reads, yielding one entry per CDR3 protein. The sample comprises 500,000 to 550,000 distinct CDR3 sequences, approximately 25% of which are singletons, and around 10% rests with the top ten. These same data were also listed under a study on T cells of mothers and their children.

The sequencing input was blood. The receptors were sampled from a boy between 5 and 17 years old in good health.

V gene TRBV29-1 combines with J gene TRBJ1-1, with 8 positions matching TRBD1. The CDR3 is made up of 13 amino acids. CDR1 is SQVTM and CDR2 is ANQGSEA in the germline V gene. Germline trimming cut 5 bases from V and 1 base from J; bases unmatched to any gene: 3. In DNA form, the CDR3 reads TGCAGCGTTCCCGGGACAGGGAACACTGAAGCTTTCTTT. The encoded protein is CSVPGTGNTEAFF.

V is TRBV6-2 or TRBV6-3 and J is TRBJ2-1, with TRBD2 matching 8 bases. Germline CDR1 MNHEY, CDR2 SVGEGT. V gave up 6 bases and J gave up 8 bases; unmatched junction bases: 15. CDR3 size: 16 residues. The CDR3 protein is CASSLTPSGSGHEQFF. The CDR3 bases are TGTGCCAGCAGCCTTACCCCCAGCGGGAGTGGCCATGAGCAGTTCTTC.

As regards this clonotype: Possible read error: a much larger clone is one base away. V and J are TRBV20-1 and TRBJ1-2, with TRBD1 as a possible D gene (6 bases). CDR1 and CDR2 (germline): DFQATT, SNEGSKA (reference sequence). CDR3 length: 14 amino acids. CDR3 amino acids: CGARITGHIYGYTF. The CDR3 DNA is TGCGGTGCTAGGATAACAGGGCACATTTATGGCTACACCTTC.

The CDR3 DNA sequence: TGTGCCAGCAGCCAAGATCCGGCGGAGTTTACGAACACCGGGGAGCTGTTTTTT. It translates to CASSQDPAEFTNTGELFF. The rearrangement links TRBV3-1 to TRBJ2-2; no definite D call. CDR1 is LGHDT and CDR2 is YNNKEL in the germline V gene (reference sequence). V dropped 0 bases and J dropped 0 bases, with 14 bases sitting between them. CDR3 length equals 18 residues.

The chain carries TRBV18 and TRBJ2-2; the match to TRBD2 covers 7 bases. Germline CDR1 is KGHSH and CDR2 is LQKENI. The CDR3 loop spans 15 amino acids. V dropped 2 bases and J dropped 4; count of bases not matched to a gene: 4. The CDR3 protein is CASSPSREVTGELFF. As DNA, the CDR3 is TGTGCCAGCTCACCATCCCGGGAGGTCACCGGGGAGCTGTTTTTT.

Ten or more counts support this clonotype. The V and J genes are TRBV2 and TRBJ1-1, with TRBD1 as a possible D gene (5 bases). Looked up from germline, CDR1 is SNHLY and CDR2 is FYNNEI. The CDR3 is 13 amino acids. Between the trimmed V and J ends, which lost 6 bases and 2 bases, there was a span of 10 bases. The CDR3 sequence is CASRQGANTEAFF. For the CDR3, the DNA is TGTGCCAGCAGGCAAGGGGCTAACACTGAAGCTTTCTTT. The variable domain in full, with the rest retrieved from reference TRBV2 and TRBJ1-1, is EPEVTQTPSHQVTQMGQEVILRCVPISNHLYFYWYRQILGQKVEFLVSFYNNEISEKSEIFDDQFSVERPDGSNFTLKIRSTKLEDSAMYFCASRQGANTEAFFGQGTRLTVV.

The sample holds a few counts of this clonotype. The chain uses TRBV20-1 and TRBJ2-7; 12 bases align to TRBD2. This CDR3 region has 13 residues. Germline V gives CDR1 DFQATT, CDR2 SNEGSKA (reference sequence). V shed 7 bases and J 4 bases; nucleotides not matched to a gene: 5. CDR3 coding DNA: TGCAGTGTTCCTAGCGGGGGGGCGTACGAGCAGTACTTC. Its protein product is CSVPSGGAYEQYF.

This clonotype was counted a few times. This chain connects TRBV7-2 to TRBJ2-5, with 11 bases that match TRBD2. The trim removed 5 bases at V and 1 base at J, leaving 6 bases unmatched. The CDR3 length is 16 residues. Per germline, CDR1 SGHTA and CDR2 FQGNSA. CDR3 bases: TGTGCCAGCAGCACTCCGGGACTAGCGGTCCAAGAGACCCAGTACTTC. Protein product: CASSTPGLAVQETQYF.

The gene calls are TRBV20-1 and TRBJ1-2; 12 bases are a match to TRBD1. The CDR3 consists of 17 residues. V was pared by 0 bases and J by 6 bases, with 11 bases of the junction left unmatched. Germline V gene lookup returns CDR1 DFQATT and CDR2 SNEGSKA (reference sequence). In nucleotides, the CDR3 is TGCAGTGCTAGAGATCCTTTCGGGGGACAGGGGGCGAATGGCTACACCTTC. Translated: CSARDPFGGQGANGYTF.

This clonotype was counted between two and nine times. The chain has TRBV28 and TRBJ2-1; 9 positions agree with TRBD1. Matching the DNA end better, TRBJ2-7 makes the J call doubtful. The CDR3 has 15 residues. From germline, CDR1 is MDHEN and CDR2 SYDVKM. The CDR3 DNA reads TGTGCCAGCAGCCGTCCCGGGACAGGGACGAACGAGCAGTACTTC. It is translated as CASSRPGTGTNEQYF.

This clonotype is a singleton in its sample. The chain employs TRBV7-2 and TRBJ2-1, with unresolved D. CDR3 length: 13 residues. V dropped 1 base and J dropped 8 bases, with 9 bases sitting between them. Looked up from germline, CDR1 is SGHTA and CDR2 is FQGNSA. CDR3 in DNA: TGTGCCAGCAGCTTAGATTACGAGGATGAGCAGTTCTTC. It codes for CASSLDYEDEQFF.

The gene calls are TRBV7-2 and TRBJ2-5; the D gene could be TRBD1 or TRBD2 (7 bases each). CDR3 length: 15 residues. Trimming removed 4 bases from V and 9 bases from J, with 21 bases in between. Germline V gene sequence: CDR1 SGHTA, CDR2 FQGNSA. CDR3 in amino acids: CASSSRQGGALAQYF. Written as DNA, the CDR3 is TGTGCCAGCAGCTCCCGACAGGGAGGGGCTTTGGCCCAGTACTTC.

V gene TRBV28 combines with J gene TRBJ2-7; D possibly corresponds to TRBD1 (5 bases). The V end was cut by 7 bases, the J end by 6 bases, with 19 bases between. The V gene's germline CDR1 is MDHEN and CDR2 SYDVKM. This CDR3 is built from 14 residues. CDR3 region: CASKEGRLGREQYF. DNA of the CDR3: TGTGCCAGCAAGGAAGGACGGTTGGGGCGCGAGCAGTACTTC. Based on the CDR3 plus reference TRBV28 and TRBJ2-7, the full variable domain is DVKVTQSSRYLVKRTGEKVFLECVQDMDHENMFWYRQDPGLGLRLIYFSYDVKMKEKGDIPEGYSVSREKKERFSLILESASTNQTSMYLCASKEGRLGREQYFGPGTRLTVT.

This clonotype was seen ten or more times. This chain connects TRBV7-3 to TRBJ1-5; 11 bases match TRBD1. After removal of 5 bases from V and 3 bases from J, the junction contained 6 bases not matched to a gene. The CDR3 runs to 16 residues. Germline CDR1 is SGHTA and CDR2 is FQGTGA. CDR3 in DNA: TGTGCCAGCAGCCCCCGGGACAGGGGGATCAATCAGCCCCAGCATTTT. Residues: CASSPRDRGINQPQHF. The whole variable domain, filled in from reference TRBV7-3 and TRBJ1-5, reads GAGVSQTPSNKVTEKGKYVELRCDPISGHTALYWYRQSLGQGPEFLIYFQGTGAADDSGLPNDRFFAVRPEGSVSTLKIQRTERGDSAVYLCASSPRDRGINQPQHFGDGTRLSIL.

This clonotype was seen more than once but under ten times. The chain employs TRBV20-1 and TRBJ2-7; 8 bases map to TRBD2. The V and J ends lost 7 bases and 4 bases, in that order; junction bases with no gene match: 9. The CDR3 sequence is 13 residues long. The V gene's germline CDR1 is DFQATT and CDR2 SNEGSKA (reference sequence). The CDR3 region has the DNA TGCAGTGTCACGGGACTAGTGCAGTACGAGCAGTACTTC. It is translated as CSVTGLVQYEQYF.

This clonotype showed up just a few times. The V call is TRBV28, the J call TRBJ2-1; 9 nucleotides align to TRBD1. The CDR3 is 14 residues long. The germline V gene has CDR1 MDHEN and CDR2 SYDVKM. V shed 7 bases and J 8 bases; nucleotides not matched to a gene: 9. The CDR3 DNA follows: TGTGCCAGCATGGACAGGGGAGGAGGCTATGAGCAGTTCTTC. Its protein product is CASMDRGGGYEQFF.

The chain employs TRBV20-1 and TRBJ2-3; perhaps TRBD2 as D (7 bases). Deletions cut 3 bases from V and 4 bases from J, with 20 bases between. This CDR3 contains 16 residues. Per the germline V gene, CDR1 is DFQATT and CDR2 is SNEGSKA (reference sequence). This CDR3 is CSASLRGARAPDTQYF. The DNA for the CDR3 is TGCAGTGCTAGTCTCCGGGGGGCGAGGGCCCCAGATACGCAGTATTTT.

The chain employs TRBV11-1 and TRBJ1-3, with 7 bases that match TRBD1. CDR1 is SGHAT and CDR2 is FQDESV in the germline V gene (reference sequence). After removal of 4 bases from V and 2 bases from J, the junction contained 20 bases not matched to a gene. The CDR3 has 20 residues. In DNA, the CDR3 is TGTGCCAGCAGCTCACTCCGGGACAGCGACGGCGAAGGGACTGGAAACACCATATATTTT. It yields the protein CASSSLRDSDGEGTGNTIYF. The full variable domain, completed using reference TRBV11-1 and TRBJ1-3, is EAEVAQSPRYKITEKSQAVAFWCDPISGHATLYWYRQILGQGPELLVQFQDESVVDDSQLPKDRFSAERLKGVDSTLKIQPAELGDSAMYLCASSSLRDSDGEGTGNTIYFGEGSWLTVV.

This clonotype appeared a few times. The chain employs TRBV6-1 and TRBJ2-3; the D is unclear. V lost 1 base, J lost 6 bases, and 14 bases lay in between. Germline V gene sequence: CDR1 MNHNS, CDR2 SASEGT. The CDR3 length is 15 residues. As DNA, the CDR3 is TGTGCCAGCAGTGAAGGGGTCTATCAGGCGGATACGCAGTATTTT. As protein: CASSEGVYQADTQYF.